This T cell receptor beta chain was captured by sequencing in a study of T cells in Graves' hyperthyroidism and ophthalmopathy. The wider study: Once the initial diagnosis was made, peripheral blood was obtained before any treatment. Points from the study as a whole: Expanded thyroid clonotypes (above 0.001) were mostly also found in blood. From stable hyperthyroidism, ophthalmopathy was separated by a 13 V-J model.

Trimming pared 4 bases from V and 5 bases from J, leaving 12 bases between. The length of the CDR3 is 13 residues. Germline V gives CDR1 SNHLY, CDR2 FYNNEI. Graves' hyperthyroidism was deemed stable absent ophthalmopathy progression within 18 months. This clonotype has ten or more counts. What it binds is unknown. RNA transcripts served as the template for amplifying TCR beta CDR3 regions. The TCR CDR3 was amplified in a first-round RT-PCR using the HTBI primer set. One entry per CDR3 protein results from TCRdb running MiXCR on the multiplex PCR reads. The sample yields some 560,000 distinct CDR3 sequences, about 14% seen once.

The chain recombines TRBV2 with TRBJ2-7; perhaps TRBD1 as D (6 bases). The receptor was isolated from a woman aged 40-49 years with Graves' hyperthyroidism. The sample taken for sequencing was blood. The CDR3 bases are TGTGCCAGCAGTGGGCAGGGGTTCGACGAGCAGTACTTC. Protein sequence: CASSGQGFDEQYF.